This T cell receptor beta chain is from a study of blood T cells in healthy people across ages. Germline V lookup: CDR1 SEHNR, CDR2 FQNEAQ (reference sequence). There are 14 residues in the CDR3. This clonotype was observed a handful of times. Combining a sample-barcoded 5' primer with a J-beta primer mix, a second PCR ran for about 6 to 12 cycles. TCRdb passed the 5' RACE reads through MiXCR, listing each CDR3 protein once. Here the sample spans roughly 500,000 distinct CDR3 sequences, 24% being singletons. These data also featured in a second study, about T cells of mothers and their children. As that study records: Detection of persistent microchimeric T cell clones did not occur.

This sequence joins TRBV7-9 and TRBJ2-5; tentatively, D is TRBD1 (5 bases). Judging by the DNA end, TRBJ2-7 fits better; the J call may be wrong. This clonotype was sampled from a boy between 10 and 17 years old in good health. Sequencing was carried out using blood. The CDR3 sequence: CASSPSGASYEQYF. The DNA for the CDR3 is TGTGCCAGCAGCCCCTCTGGGGCTTCTTACGAGCAGTACTTC.